These T cell receptor beta chains were read from a single sample in a study of T cell changes during pregnancy in multiple sclerosis. Some clones are missing from TCRdb's copy, which holds only in-frame ones; the method was immunoSEQ multiplex PCR. The sample shows approximately 32,000 clones, 89% of them seen only once. The sample consisted of CD8+ T cells from peripheral blood mononuclear cells, taken in the second trimester of pregnancy. The receptors come from a female donor with multiple sclerosis, enrolled in a pregnancy study. CDR3s include the opening cysteine and the closing phenylalanine or tryptophan. The D gene is left open where the match is weak. A clone size is listed for some rows: how often the clone was seen (once, few, many), or a class if it is expanded.

>-|TRBJ2-5|-|TRBV6-1
CASSEGTLSWETQYF
TGTGCCAGCAGTGAGGGGACACTTTCCTGGGAGACCCAGTACTTC
>-|TRBJ2-2|-|TRBV9
CASSGWGHPGETGELFF
TGTGCCAGCAGCGGGTGGGGACACCCGGGTGAGACCGGGGAGCTGTTTTTT
>TRBD1|TRBJ1-4|once|TRBV2
CASMVLDRVGEKLFF
TGTGCCAGCATGGTGCTCGACAGGGTTGGTGAAAAACTGTTTTTT
>TRBD1|TRBJ1-2|few|TRBV30
CAWSVGGQGHGENTF
TGTGCCTGGAGTGTGGGGGGACAGGGCCACGGTGAGAACACCTTC
>-|TRBJ2-7|once|TRBV5-1
CASSLVTGKEQYF
TGCGCCAGCAGCTTGGTTACGGGGAAGGAGCAGTACTTC
>-|TRBJ2-2|-|TRBV27
CASSLSMSGELFF
TGTGCCAGCAGTTTATCGATGAGCGGGGAGCTGTTTTTT
>-|TRBJ1-1|once|TRBV9
CASRAGLGNTEAFF
TGTGCCAGCAGAGCGGGATTAGGGAACACTGAAGCTTTCTTT
>TRBD2|TRBJ2-1|-|TRBV6-5
CASSYSVAGGSNEQFF
TGTGCCAGCAGTTACTCCGTGGCGGGGGGGAGCAATGAGCAGTTCTTC
>TRBD1|TRBJ2-7|-|TRBV7-2
CASRYRTGISYEQYF
TGTGCCAGCAGATATCGGACAGGGATCTCCTACGAGCAGTACTTC
>-|TRBJ1-2|-|TRBV7-8
CASSLDTGSYGYTF
TGTGCCAGCAGCTTAGATACCGGGAGCTATGGCTACACCTTC
>TRBD1|TRBJ1-1|few|TRBV7-9
CASSFNRGNTEAFF
TGTGCCAGCAGTTTTAACAGGGGAAACACTGAAGCTTTCTTT
>TRBD1|TRBJ2-3|-|TRBV7-3
CATSLSGTGADTQYF
TGTGCCACCTCCTTATCCGGGACAGGCGCAGATACGCAGTATTTT
>TRBD2|TRBJ2-1|-|TRBV10-1
CASSDVTGTSGDNEQFF
TGCGCCAGCAGCGACGTGACCGGGACTAGCGGGGACAATGAGCAGTTCTTC
>-|TRBJ2-2|-|TRBV9
CASSAETTSGELFF
TGTGCCAGCAGCGCCGAGACTACTTCCGGGGAGCTGTTTTTT
>TRBD2|TRBJ2-7|once|TRBV14
CASSQGLTSGSYEQYF
TGTGCCAGCAGCCAAGGCTTGACTAGCGGGTCCTACGAGCAGTACTTC
>-|TRBJ1-2|-|TRBV10-3
CAISDGGRDGYTF
TGTGCCATCAGTGACGGGGGAAGAGATGGCTACACCTTC
>TRBD2|TRBJ2-1|-|TRBV2
CASSTGLARNEQFF
TGTGCCAGCAGTACGGGACTAGCCCGCAATGAGCAGTTCTTC
>-|TRBJ1-6|-|TRBV7-8
CASSFSRQGSYNSPLHF
TGTGCCAGCAGCTTCAGTCGACAAGGCTCCTATAATTCACCCCTCCACTTT
>-|TRBJ1-2|-|TRBV5-1
CASTLPGANYGYTF
TGCGCCAGCACCCTTCCGGGGGCTAACTATGGCTACACCTTC
>-|TRBJ1-2|-|TRBV7-9
CASYQGANYGYTF
TGTGCCAGCTATCAGGGCGCTAACTATGGCTACACCTTC
>TRBD2|TRBJ2-1|-|TRBV9
CASSVGGGADNEQFF
TGTGCCAGCAGCGTCGGCGGGGGGGCGGACAATGAGCAGTTCTTC
>-|TRBJ1-1|-|TRBV11-3
CASTPGRGYGNTEAFF
TGTGCCAGCACCCCGGGTAGGGGGTACGGGAACACTGAAGCTTTCTTT
>TRBD1|TRBJ2-3|-|TRBV28
CASSLSGQGADTQYF
TGTGCCAGCAGTTTATCGGGACAGGGGGCTGATACGCAGTATTTT
>TRBD2|TRBJ2-7|-|TRBV4-1
CASSQTSGGSYEQYF
TGCGCCAGCAGCCAGACTAGCGGGGGCTCCTACGAGCAGTACTTC
>-|TRBJ2-1|-|TRBV2
CATPGAGPPYNEQFF
TGTGCCACCCCCGGGGCGGGACCCCCTTACAATGAGCAGTTCTTC
>-|TRBJ2-1|-|TRBV4-2
CASSQEIEPSSYNEQFF
TGTGCCAGCAGCCAAGAAATTGAACCGAGCTCCTACAATGAGCAGTTCTTC
>TRBD2|TRBJ2-1|-|TRBV27
CASSQNSGDSYNEQFF
TGTGCCAGCAGTCAAAATAGCGGGGATTCCTACAATGAGCAGTTCTTC
>-|TRBJ2-6|-|TRBV15
CATSSYQGSGANVLTF
TGTGCCACCAGCAGCTATCAGGGATCTGGGGCCAACGTCCTGACTTTC
>TRBD1|TRBJ1-1|-|TRBV29-1
CSVAGTGDTEAFF
TGCAGCGTTGCAGGGACAGGGGACACTGAAGCTTTCTTT
>-|TRBJ2-7|-|TRBV27
CASSLQQGNYEQYF
TGTGCCAGCAGTTTGCAGCAGGGAAATTACGAGCAGTACTTC
>TRBD2|TRBJ2-1|-|TRBV5-1
CASSPGRAGGLYNEQFF
TGCGCCAGCAGCCCTGGTAGAGCGGGAGGCCTCTACAATGAGCAGTTCTTC
>-|TRBJ2-2|-|TRBV5-4
CASSFGSGNTGELFF
TGTGCCAGCAGCTTTGGTAGCGGGAACACCGGGGAGCTGTTTTTT
>TRBD2|TRBJ2-2|-|TRBV7-3
CASSLTSGDTGELFF
TGTGCCAGCAGCTTGACTAGCGGGGACACCGGGGAGCTGTTTTTT
>TRBD2|TRBJ2-2|-|TRBV14
CASSPSGRAARTGELFF
TGTGCCAGCAGCCCTAGCGGGAGGGCCGCAAGGACCGGGGAGCTGTTTTTT
>TRBD2|TRBJ2-5|-|TRBV28
CASSPQTSGVHETQYF
TGTGCCAGCAGCCCTCAGACTAGCGGAGTTCATGAGACCCAGTACTTC
>-|TRBJ2-7|-|TRBV5-1
CASSLTSNRYEQYF
TGCGCCAGCAGCTTGACATCCAACCGCTACGAGCAGTACTTC
>-|TRBJ2-7|-|TRBV5-6
CASSLGGEQYF
TGTGCCAGCAGCCTCGGTGGCGAGCAGTACTTC
>TRBD2|TRBJ2-7|-|TRBV28
CASRSTSGYEQYF
TGTGCCAGCAGGTCGACTAGCGGCTACGAGCAGTACTTC
>TRBD1|TRBJ1-1|-|TRBV9
CASSVGLDRTNTEAFF
TGTGCCAGCAGCGTAGGGTTGGACAGGACGAACACTGAAGCTTTCTTT
>TRBD1|TRBJ1-2|-|TRBV13
CASSINRGYGGYTF
TGTGCCAGCAGCATAAACAGGGGGTACGGGGGCTACACCTTC
>-|TRBJ2-1|-|TRBV27
CASSLRDGHNEQFF
TGTGCCAGCAGTCTGCGGGACGGCCACAATGAGCAGTTCTTC
>TRBD2|TRBJ2-7|-|TRBV27
CASRGTSGNYEQYF
TGTGCCAGCAGAGGGACTAGCGGGAACTACGAGCAGTACTTC
>TRBD1|TRBJ1-1|-|TRBV28
CASSYPQGAGNTEAFF
TGTGCCAGCAGTTACCCACAGGGGGCCGGGAACACTGAAGCTTTCTTT
>-|TRBJ2-5|-|TRBV2
CASSPGGDSQETQYF
TGTGCCAGCAGCCCGGGGGGGGACAGTCAAGAGACCCAGTACTTC
>-|TRBJ1-2|few|TRBV7-8
CASSLVAGQTPNLPF
TGTGCCAGCAGCTTAGTAGCGGGACAAACCCCCAACCTACCCTTC
>-|TRBJ2-6|-|TRBV7-9
CASSPSFGSGANVLTF
TGTGCCAGCAGCCCGAGTTTCGGGTCTGGGGCCAACGTCCTGACTTTC
>TRBD1|TRBJ1-2|-|TRBV5-1
CASSSTGSGIYGYTF
TGCGCCAGCAGCTCGACAGGGAGCGGCATCTATGGCTACACCTTC
>-|TRBJ1-5|few|TRBV4-1
CASSRQDGQSNQPQHF
TGCGCCAGCAGCCGTCAAGACGGACAAAGCAATCAGCCCCAGCATTTT
>-|TRBJ2-7|-|TRBV5-6
CASSSGHFPAYEQYF
TGTGCCAGCAGCTCGGGTCACTTCCCCGCCTACGAGCAGTACTTC
>-|TRBJ2-7|-|TRBV20-1
CSAFDRYEQYF
TGCAGTGCTTTTGACAGGTACGAGCAGTACTTC
>-|TRBJ2-1|-|TRBV29-1
CSVEGRNNEQFF
TGCAGCGTTGAGGGGCGGAACAATGAGCAGTTCTTC
>-|TRBJ1-1|-|TRBV6-1
CASSEAGARAEAFF
TGTGCCAGCAGTGAAGCAGGGGCAAGGGCTGAAGCTTTCTTT
>-|TRBJ2-1|-|TRBV5-1
CASSPEYNEQFF
TGCGCCAGCAGCCCTGAGTACAATGAGCAGTTCTTC
>-|TRBJ2-1|-|TRBV9
CASSPQPGYNEQFF
TGTGCCAGCAGCCCTCAGCCGGGTTACAATGAGCAGTTCTTC
>TRBD1|TRBJ1-2|-|TRBV5-6
CASSAIRDRGPYGYTF
TGTGCCAGCAGCGCGATCCGGGACAGGGGTCCCTATGGCTACACCTTC